The present TCR beta chain was sequenced within a study of blood T cell repertoires in COVID-19. Study background: Samples of COVID-19 (acute and convalescent) were obtained from the United States, Italy and Spain. Sources were T cells, B-cell-depleted T cells, or PBMCs; the material itself was cDNA or gDNA.

This CDR3 contains 15 residues. Germline CDR1 is SGHNT and CDR2 is YENEEA. V trimming: 3 bases; J trimming: 5 bases; junction bases outside the gene matches: 9. Authors' data handling: From reference gene primer amplification, estimates of nucleated cell counts were derived. Only in-frame clones appear in the TCRdb table, and some are missing; sequencing was by immunoSEQ multiplex PCR. V and J calls and clone size follow that table, whereas D and trimming were derived from the DNA. The table shows about 140,000 clones, with more than 65% occurring only once. The TCR originated in a man aged 60-69 years with active or convalescent COVID-19. Source material: peripheral blood. The chain carries TRBV11-3 and TRBJ2-5, with 7 bases matching TRBD2. The CDR3 sequence: CASSFPGRGGETQYF. In DNA, the CDR3 is TGTGCCAGCAGCTTTCCCGGACGGGGAGGGGAGACCCAGTACTTC.